This TCR beta chain was sequenced during a study of blood T cell repertoires in COVID-19. Measured with immunoSEQ multiplex PCR; TCRdb has only the in-frame clones, and not every one. The table has tens of thousands of clones, around 91% seen once. V was pared by 6 bases and J by 0 bases, with 18 bases between. Germline CDR1 is MNHEY and CDR2 is SMNVEV (reference sequence). This CDR3 region has 17 residues. V is TRBV27 and J is TRBJ1-5, with a tentative D call TRBD1 (6 bases). Material: peripheral blood. The receptor comes from a human donor in a cohort sampled during active COVID-19. The chain's CDR3 is CASRTPTRDISNQPQHF. DNA of the CDR3: TGTGCCAGCAGGACGCCAACCCGGGACATTAGCAATCAGCCCCAGCATTTT.